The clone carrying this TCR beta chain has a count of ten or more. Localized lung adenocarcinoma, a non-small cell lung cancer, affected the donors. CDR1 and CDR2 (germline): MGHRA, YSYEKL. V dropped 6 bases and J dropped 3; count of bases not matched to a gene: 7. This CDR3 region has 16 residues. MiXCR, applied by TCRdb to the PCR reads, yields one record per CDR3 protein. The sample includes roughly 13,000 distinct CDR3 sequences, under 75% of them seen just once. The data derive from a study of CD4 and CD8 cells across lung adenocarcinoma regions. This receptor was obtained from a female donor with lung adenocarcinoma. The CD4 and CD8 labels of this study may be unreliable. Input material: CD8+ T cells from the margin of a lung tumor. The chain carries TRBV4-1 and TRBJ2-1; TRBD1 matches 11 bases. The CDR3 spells CASSRAGTGGYNEQFF. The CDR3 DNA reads TGCGCCAGCAGTCGAGCCGGGACAGGGGGCTACAATGAGCAGTTCTTC.